The clone carrying this T cell receptor (beta chain) has only a few counts. This specimen belongs to a study of cytomegalovirus exposure and HLA in healthy donors. 13 Jbeta primers and 60 Vbeta primers were used for the PCR. The assay was immunoSEQ multiplex PCR, and TCRdb's table has in-frame clones only and misses some. The sample has roughly 120,000 clones, approximately 80% seen once; the top ten hold 4.5% to 6%. This CDR3 is 14 amino acids long. In germline, CDR1 is KGHSH, CDR2 LQKENI. V was clipped by 3 bases and J by 4 bases, with 12 bases between them. The rearrangement joins TRBV18 to TRBJ1-1, with D possibly being TRBD1 (5 bases). Sequencing used PBMCs. This TCR came from a young man in good health and CMV-seropositive. The CDR3: CASSPQGYGTEAFF. The DNA for the CDR3 is TGTGCCAGCTCACCTCAGGGTTATGGCACTGAAGCTTTCTTT.